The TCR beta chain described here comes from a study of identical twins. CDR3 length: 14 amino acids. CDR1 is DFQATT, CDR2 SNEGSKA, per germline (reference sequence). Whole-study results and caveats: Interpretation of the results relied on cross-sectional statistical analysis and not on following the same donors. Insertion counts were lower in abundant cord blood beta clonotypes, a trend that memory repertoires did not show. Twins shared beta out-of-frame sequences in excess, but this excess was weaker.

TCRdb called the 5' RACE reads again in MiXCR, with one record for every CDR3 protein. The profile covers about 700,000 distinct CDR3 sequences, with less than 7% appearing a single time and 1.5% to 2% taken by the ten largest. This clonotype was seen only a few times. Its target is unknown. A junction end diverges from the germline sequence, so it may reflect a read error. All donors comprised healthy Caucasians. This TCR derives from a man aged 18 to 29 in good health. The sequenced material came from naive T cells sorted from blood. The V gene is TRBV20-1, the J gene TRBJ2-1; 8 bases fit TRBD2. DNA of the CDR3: TGCAGTGCCAGAGCCGGGACTAGCTACAATGAGCAGTTCTTC. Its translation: CSARAGTSYNEQFF.